These 14 T cell receptor beta chains originate from one sample sequenced in a study of shared clonotypes between healthy human individuals. The method was immunoSEQ multiplex PCR; TCRdb's version includes in-frame clones alone and lacks a portion of them. The table shows about 2.4 million clones, with over 85% occurring only once. Sequencing was carried out using naive CD4+ T cells from PBMCs. Indicated subset: CD45RA+ positively selected. All receptors derive from a man aged 18 to 35 in good health. Some clones in this sample may be carry-over from other donors' samples.

This chain connects TRBV15 to TRBJ2-7; 11 positions match TRBD2. CDR3 length: 15 residues. The V gene end was trimmed by 1 base and the J gene end by 2 bases; junction bases not matched to a gene: 1. CDR1 and CDR2 (germline): LNHNV, YYDKDF (reference sequence). CDR3 sequence reads: CATSRGLAGPYEQYF. The CDR3 DNA follows: TGTGCCACCAGCAGAGGACTAGCGGGACCCTACGAGCAGTACTTC.

The V call is TRBV7-6, the J call TRBJ1-4; no clear D. The CDR3 extends over 13 amino acids. V gave up 0 bases and J gave up 4 bases, with 3 bases separating them. Germline V lookup: CDR1 SGHVS, CDR2 FNYEAQ. CDR3 region: CASSLALNEKLFF. CDR3 bases: TGTGCCAGCAGCTTAGCCCTTAATGAAAAACTGTTTTTT. Complete variable domain (other parts from reference TRBV7-6 and TRBJ1-4): GAGVSQSPRYKVTKRGQDVALRCDPISGHVSLYWYRQALGQGPEFLTYFNYEAQQDKSGLPNDRFSAERPEGSISTLTIQRTEQRDSAMYRCASSLALNEKLFFGSGTQLSVL.

This chain uses TRBV10-2 with TRBJ2-2; D unclear. This CDR3 contains 11 residues. The ends were cut back, 8 bases at V and 2 bases at J, with 3 bases in the middle. Germline CDR1 WSHSY, CDR2 SAAADI. CDR3 bases: TGCGCCAGCCGCAACACCGGGGAGCTGTTTTTT. Its protein is CASRNTGELFF.

J is TRBJ1-5 and V is TRBV5-6; no reliable D call. The CDR3 extends over 14 amino acids. Germline V gene sequence: CDR1 SGHDT, CDR2 YYEEEE. The V and J ends lost 2 bases and 5 bases respectively, with 11 bases between them. CDR3 nucleotides: TGTGCCAGCAGCTTAATAGGTCCGGATCAGCCCCAGCATTTT. This encodes CASSLIGPDQPQHF.

The chain links TRBV27 to TRBJ2-2, with D uncertain. The CDR3 length is 15 residues. Trimming left V 6 bases short and J 4 bases short, with 15 bases between. CDR1 MNHEY and CDR2 SMNVEV come from the germline V gene (reference sequence). The CDR3 DNA follows: TGTGCCAGCAGCCCGCGGAGCTCCCCCACCGGGGAGCTGTTTTTT. It codes for CASSPRSSPTGELFF.

Remarks on this clone: Other DNA sequences in the same sample also yield this CDR3. V is TRBV18 and J is TRBJ1-3; D call uncertain. The germline V gene encodes CDR1 KGHSH and CDR2 LQKENI. The length of the CDR3 is 15 residues. Trimming stripped 0 bases from V and 0 bases from J, with 6 bases between. The CDR3 DNA is TGTGCCAGCTCACCACCGGCGAGCTCTGGAAACACCATATATTTT. Its protein product is CASSPPASSGNTIYF. Full variable domain (outside the CDR3, taken from reference TRBV18 and TRBJ1-3): NAGVMQNPRHLVRRRGQEARLRCSPMKGHSHVYWYRQLPEEGLKFMVYLQKENIIDESGMPKERFSAEFPKEGPSILRIQQVVRGDSAAYFCASSPPASSGNTIYFGEGSWLTVV.

This clone was counted a single time. The chain employs TRBV6-1 and TRBJ2-7, with 10 bases fitting TRBD2. V lost 2 bases to trimming and J lost 4 bases; unmatched junction nucleotides: 11. The CDR3 covers 17 residues. Germline V CDR1 and CDR2: MNHNS, SASEGT. The CDR3 sequence is CASSERASGSVRYEQYF. CDR3 nucleotides: TGTGCCAGCAGTGAACGGGCTAGCGGGAGTGTAAGGTACGAGCAGTACTTC.

V and J are TRBV30 and TRBJ2-7, with 8 bases fitting TRBD2. Germline V CDR1 and CDR2: GTSNPN, SVGIG (reference sequence). V lost 2 bases, J lost 4 bases, and 10 bases stayed unmatched. This CDR3 is 15 amino acids long. The CDR3 DNA sequence: TGTGCCTGGAGTATACCGGGACTAGGAAAGTACGAGCAGTACTTC. The encoded protein is CAWSIPGLGKYEQYF.

This clone was seen once. This chain uses TRBV7-2 with TRBJ1-2; TRBD1 matches 9 bases. This CDR3 comprises 14 residues. The V and J ends lost 5 bases and 5 bases, in that order; junction bases with no gene match: 6. CDR1 and CDR2 (germline): SGHTA, FQGNSA. The CDR3 nucleotides read TGTGCCAGCAGCCCCATACAGGGGGCTTATGGCTACACCTTC. This translates into CASSPIQGAYGYTF.

The chain employs TRBV6-1 and TRBJ1-5; D is ambiguous. The ends were cut back, 0 bases at V and 9 bases at J, with 6 bases in the middle. This CDR3 comprises 12 residues. Germline V gene data show CDR1 as MNHNS and CDR2 as SASEGT. CDR3 nucleotides: TGTGCCAGCAGTGAAGCGGGTAGGCCCCAGCATTTT. This codes for CASSEAGRPQHF.

The rearrangement joins TRBV28 to TRBJ1-2, with D tentatively TRBD1 (6 bases). With 6 bases removed from V and 0 bases from J, the gap between germline ends came to 8 bases. Germline V gene data show CDR1 as MDHEN and CDR2 as SYDVKM. This CDR3 comprises 13 residues. The CDR3 loop is CASRRDTNYGYTF. The CDR3 DNA reads as TGTGCCAGCAGGCGGGACACTAACTATGGCTACACCTTC.

The rearrangement joins TRBV28 to TRBJ2-7, with D perhaps matching TRBD1 or TRBD2 (5 bases each). CDR3 length: 14 amino acids. Germline CDR1 is MDHEN and CDR2 is SYDVKM. The germline V and J ends were trimmed by 10 bases and 4 bases, with 20 bases remaining between them. CDR3 DNA sequence: TGTGCCATTGCCGGGGCTGGACGGGCATACGAGCAGTACTTC. Its translation is CAIAGAGRAYEQYF. The whole variable domain, remainder taken from reference TRBV28 and TRBJ2-7, is DVKVTQSSRYLVKRTGEKVFLECVQDMDHENMFWYRQDPGLGLRLIYFSYDVKMKEKGDIPEGYSVSREKKERFSLILESASTNQTSMYLCAIAGAGRAYEQYFGPGTRLTVT.

This chain uses TRBV25-1 with TRBJ2-2; 11 bases align to TRBD2. The CDR3 extends over 15 amino acids. J lost 7 bases, V lost 3 bases, and 4 bases had no gene match. Germline values: CDR1 MGHDK, CDR2 SYGVNS. In DNA, the CDR3 is TGTGCCAGCAGTGACACTAGCGGGGGTTTCGGGGAGCTGTTTTTT. As protein: CASSDTSGGFGELFF.

V and J are TRBV28 and TRBJ2-1; no clear D gene. Trimming left V 4 bases short and J 9 bases short, with 10 bases between. The CDR3 runs to 12 residues. Germline CDR1 MDHEN, CDR2 SYDVKM. The CDR3 protein is CASSSYSGEQFF. CDR3 DNA sequence: TGTGCCAGCAGTTCCTATTCCGGTGAGCAGTTCTTC.